The sequence of this T cell receptor beta chain was determined in a study of blood T cell repertoires in COVID-19. Background on the study: Samples representing acute and convalescent COVID-19 were sourced from the United States, Italy and Spain.

The method was immunoSEQ multiplex PCR; TCRdb's version includes in-frame clones alone and lacks a portion of them. The table has 50,000 to 85,000 clones, approximately 80% seen once. This CDR3 has 14 amino acids. Germline V CDR1 and CDR2: LNHDA, SQIVND (reference sequence). Trimming took off 8 bases at V and 1 base at J, with 11 bases between the two ends. The V and J genes are TRBV19 and TRBJ1-4; D unclear. The receptor's source is a man aged 55 to 69 with acute or convalescent COVID-19. Sequenced sample: peripheral blood. CDR3 nucleotides: TGTGCCAGTGGAATGCGGGAAACTAATGAAAAACTGTTTTTT. Translating gives CASGMRETNEKLFF.